Below, 11 T cell receptor beta chains from the same sample are listed, as sequenced in a study of early T cells in non-severe SARS-CoV-2 infection. Each CDR3 protein is one row after TCRdb ran MiXCR on the 5' RACE reads. The sample includes tens of thousands of distinct CDR3 sequences, approximately 17% of them seen just once. Sample: whole blood, taken at baseline. Receptors originate from an adult who was a healthcare worker with PCR-confirmed SARS-CoV-2 infection or an uninfected control (not recorded which).

This clonotype was observed a single time. Sequence at one end of the junction differs from germline and may be a read error. This sequence joins TRBV3-1 and TRBJ2-7; TRBD1 might be the D (6 bases). Germline CDR1 is LGHDT and CDR2 is YNNKEL (reference sequence). The CDR3 contains 15 residues. This CDR3 is CSSSQDTQGRREQYF. DNA of the CDR3: TGTTCCAGCAGCCAAGATACCCAGGGGCGGAGGGAGCAGTACTTC.

This clonotype was counted many times. The chain joins TRBV20-1 to TRBJ2-1; 11 bases are a match to TRBD2. V gave up 2 bases and J gave up 2 bases; unmatched junction bases: 2. Germline CDR1 DFQATT, CDR2 SNEGSKA (reference sequence). The CDR3 covers 15 residues. Here the CDR3 reads CSARLAGGPYNEQFF. CDR3 sequence (DNA): TGCAGTGCTAGACTAGCGGGAGGCCCCTACAATGAGCAGTTCTTC.

This chain connects TRBV2 to TRBJ2-2; no definite D call. V was cut by 7 bases and J by 6 bases, with 15 bases left in between. CDR1 SNHLY and CDR2 FYNNEI come from the germline V gene. CDR3 length: 14 amino acids. The CDR3 DNA is TGTGCCAGCACCCAGATAGACTCGGCCGGGGAGCTGTTTTTT. As protein: CASTQIDSAGELFF. Supplemented by reference TRBV2 and TRBJ2-2, the full variable domain reads EPEVTQTPSHQVTQMGQEVILRCVPISNHLYFYWYRQILGQKVEFLVSFYNNEISEKSEIFDDQFSVERPDGSNFTLKIRSTKLEDSAMYFCASTQIDSAGELFFGEGSRLTVL.

This clonotype was observed a few times. J is TRBJ2-7 and V is TRBV6-2 or TRBV6-3; D unclear. The V end was cut by 7 bases, the J end by 5 bases, with 18 bases between. This CDR3 comprises 14 residues. Looked up from germline, CDR1 is MNHEY and CDR2 is SVGEGT. CDR3 DNA sequence: TGTGCCAGCAAGGGTCCGCATTCAGTCCACGAGCAGTACTTC. Translating gives CASKGPHSVHEQYF.

This clonotype was counted only a few times. The chain recombines TRBV20-1 with TRBJ2-2, with D tentatively TRBD2 (6 bases). V lost 0 bases to trimming and J lost 2 bases, with 10 bases between them. This CDR3 spans 15 amino acids. Germline CDR1 and CDR2: DFQATT and SNEGSKA (reference sequence). For the CDR3, the DNA is TGCAGTGCTAGAGAGGAAGGGACTAACACCGGGGAGCTGTTTTTT. The encoded protein is CSAREEGTNTGELFF.

The genes are TRBV15 and TRBJ2-7; the match to TRBD1 covers 7 bases. Losses at the gene ends were 0 bases for V and 6 bases for J; bases not matched to a gene: 2. The CDR3 extends over 13 amino acids. Germline CDR1 LNHNV, CDR2 YYDKDF (reference sequence). The CDR3 loop reads CATSREYRGEQYF. Here the CDR3 DNA reads TGTGCCACCAGCAGAGAGTACAGGGGCGAGCAGTACTTC. The complete variable domain, with remaining parts taken from reference TRBV15 and TRBJ2-7, reads DAMVIQNPRYQVTQFGKPVTLSCSQTLNHNVMYWYQQKSSQAPKLLFHYYDKDFNNEADTPDNFQSRRPNTSFCFLDIRSPGLGDTAMYLCATSREYRGEQYFGPGTRLTVT.

There are a few counts of this clonotype. V is TRBV7-2 and J is TRBJ2-3; D possibly corresponds to TRBD2 (6 bases). Germline assignment: CDR1 SGHTA and CDR2 FQGNSA. Trimming cost V 4 bases and J 1 base, with 12 bases left between them. This CDR3 comprises 15 residues. In DNA form, the CDR3 reads TGTGCCAGCAGCTCCACGGGAGTCGGCACAGATACGCAGTATTTT. This encodes CASSSTGVGTDTQYF.

This clonotype appeared a few times. The CDR3 is CASSPPGLAGSVAKNIQYF. Here the CDR3 DNA reads TGTGCCAGCTCCCCCCCGGGACTAGCGGGATCCGTAGCCAAAAACATTCAGTACTTC. The rearrangement joins TRBV18 to TRBJ2-4, with TRBD2 identical over 13 bases. The CDR3 spans 19 residues. The ends lost 6 bases at V and 0 bases at J; junction bases unmatched: 11. The germline V gene encodes CDR1 KGHSH and CDR2 LQKENI.

The V and J genes are TRBV9 and TRBJ2-7, with a possible D match to TRBD1 (5 bases). V dropped 0 bases and J dropped 5 bases, with 12 bases sitting between them. The CDR3 sequence is 14 residues long. Germline lookup yields CDR1 SGDLS and CDR2 YYNGEE. CDR3 sequence reads: CASSVGSGSHEQYF. CDR3 coding DNA: TGTGCCAGCAGCGTAGGATCAGGGTCCCACGAGCAGTACTTC.

The V call is TRBV12-3 or TRBV12-4, the J call TRBJ2-7; tentative D call: TRBD1 (5 bases). Trimming stripped 10 bases from V and 3 bases from J, with 16 bases between. This CDR3 has 13 amino acids. This chain's CDR3 is CAISKGMGYEQYF. The CDR3 bases are TGTGCCATCTCAAAGGGGATGGGCTACGAGCAGTACTTC.

This clonotype was observed at least ten times. This chain joins TRBV29-1 and TRBJ1-5, with unresolved D. This CDR3 comprises 15 residues. Germline CDR1 SQVTM, CDR2 ANQGSEA. Trimming took 4 bases from V and 2 from J, leaving 15 bases between them. CDR3 protein: CSVADGFLGNQPQHF. In nucleotides, the CDR3 is TGCAGCGTTGCGGACGGCTTCCTTGGCAATCAGCCCCAGCATTTT.